This T cell receptor (beta chain) derives from a study of regulatory T cells in long-lasting Graves disease. Study summary: Recently diagnosed Graves' patients had received antithyroid drugs for under 3 months. Study-wide results and limits: Newly diagnosed patients had higher TCR diversity than persistent Graves' patients did.

Per germline, CDR1 SGHRS and CDR2 YFSETQ. The CDR3 totals 13 residues. Unmatched junction bases numbered 3, after V lost 4 bases and J lost 3 bases. This clonotype was counted at least ten times. No antigen is known for it. Time point: newly diagnosed GD, antithyroid drugs for less than 3 months. With RNA extracted from PBMCs as input, the TCR library was made. Assembly of TCR beta libraries relied on iRepertoire HTBI primers together with Arm-PCR of CDR3 regions. TCRdb fed the multiplex PCR reads into MiXCR, producing one record per CDR3 protein. The profile shows more than 300,000 distinct CDR3 sequences, under 20% of them singletons. The data were also submitted as part of a second study, on T cells in Graves' hyperthyroidism and ophthalmopathy. Turning to that study: Together with thyroid ultrasound, orbital computed tomography, serum thyroxine and TRAb, clinical symptoms were used for diagnoses. During a first-round RT-PCR of the TCR CDR3, the HTBI primer set was used.

The receptor comes from a woman under 30 with Graves disease. This chain connects TRBV5-1 to TRBJ1-1; 7 bases align to TRBD1. This specimen consisted of peripheral blood mononuclear cells (PBMCs), obtained at new diagnosis, from a patient treated with antithyroid drugs. For the CDR3, the DNA is TGCGCCAGCAGCCAACAGGGGTACACTGAAGCTTTCTTT. Translating gives CASSQQGYTEAFF.